This TCR beta chain emerged from a study of immune heterogeneity within non-small cell lung tumors. Study at large: Classification of the tumors gave a handful of squamous cell carcinomas, around 9 non-squamous carcinomas and 1 not otherwise specified.

Trimming shortened V by 5 bases and J by 2 bases, and 14 bases separated the two germline ends. CDR3 size: 15 residues. This clonotype is classed as medium-sized. Its antigen is not known. The template consisted of bulk tumor genomic DNA, with roughly 0.6 ug used per sample. Several biopsies per primary tumor, spaced far apart, were taken during surgery. Patients underwent curative surgery for non-small cell lung cancer (untreated and newly diagnosed). With 32 V and 13 J primers, multiplex PCR amplified the TCR beta CDR3. TCRdb analysed the multiplex PCR reads with MiXCR anew, one entry per CDR3 protein. The data hold fewer than 15,000 distinct CDR3 sequences, with 25% to 35% observed a single time. Study-wide results and limits: While identical dominant CDR3 beta clonotypes recurred across tumor sites within a patient, high-frequency clones unique to individual sites also appeared.

The gene calls are TRBV12-3 or TRBV12-4 and TRBJ2-3; no firm D call. The sequence was collected from a man aged 35 to 55 with non-small cell lung cancer. The source material was lung tumor tissue. CDR3 amino acids: CASSLRTDNTDTQYF. The CDR3 nucleotides read TGTGCCAGCAGTCTCCGGACGGATAACACAGATACGCAGTATTTT.